The clone carrying this TCR beta chain appeared a few times. This sample was taken from a study of shared clonotypes between healthy human individuals. Per germline, CDR1 MGHRA and CDR2 YSYEKL. The CDR3 totals 13 residues. The V end lost 4 bases, the J end lost 2 bases, and 5 bases lay between the germline ends. Ten immunoSEQ deep assay plates were used by the authors to sequence unsorted PBMC DNA. Data came from immunoSEQ multiplex PCR; TCRdb stores just in-frame clones and leaves some out. The data show roughly 500,000 clones, with 75% to 85% seen just once and around 14% held by the top ten. Among the donors, all were Caucasian adults who lived in Nashville, Tennessee.

The sample was PBMCs. The gene calls are TRBV4-1 and TRBJ1-4, with a weak D call TRBD1 (5 bases). The source is a middle-aged woman in good health. Some clones in this sample may be carry-over from other donors' samples. The CDR3 region has the DNA TGCGCCAGCAGCCGGGGCACTAATGAAAAACTGTTTTTT. Protein product: CASSRGTNEKLFF.